This passage covers 16 T cell receptor beta chains from one sample sequenced in a study of cytomegalovirus exposure and HLA in healthy donors. 13 Jbeta primers and 60 Vbeta primers were used for the PCR. Generated by immunoSEQ multiplex PCR, the TCRdb table keeps only in-frame clones and is missing some. The table includes 150,000 to 200,000 clones, 77% detected once. Sequenced sample: PBMCs. The receptor source for this set is a man aged 18 to 29 in good health and CMV-seronegative.

The CDR3 region is CASSFAAGEKLFF. The DNA for the CDR3 is TGTGCCAGCAGCTTTGCCGCGGGTGAAAAACTGTTTTTT. The rearrangement links TRBV5-6 to TRBJ1-4; D is ambiguous. The germline V and J ends were trimmed by 2 bases and 7 bases, with 9 bases remaining between them. Germline loops: CDR1 SGHDT, CDR2 YYEEEE. The CDR3 contains 13 residues.

The chain joins TRBV29-1 to TRBJ1-4, with D possibly TRBD1 on 6 matching bases. With 6 bases removed from V and 2 bases from J, the gap between germline ends came to 13 bases. The germline CDR1 and CDR2 sequences are SQVTM and ANQGSEA. This CDR3 region has 14 residues. The CDR3 DNA follows: TGCAGCGTAGAGGGGGTTTCGACTAATGAAAAACTGTTTTTT. Translated, it gives CSVEGVSTNEKLFF.

The chain is built from TRBV6-6 and TRBJ2-3, with D perhaps TRBD2 (6 bases). The germline V gene has CDR1 MNHNY and CDR2 SVGAGI (reference sequence). The CDR3 is 16 residues long. V lost 0 bases and J 0 bases, leaving 10 bases between the germline ends. The CDR3 sequence: CASSYSSAGSTDTQYF. The CDR3, as DNA: TGTGCCAGCAGTTACTCTTCGGCGGGGAGCACAGATACGCAGTATTTT.

The rearrangement uses TRBV7-2 and TRBJ2-3; TRBD2 matches at 8 bases. With V trimmed by 0 bases and J by 7 bases, 9 bases remained unmatched. The CDR3 contains 16 residues. Germline V gene lookup returns CDR1 SGHTA and CDR2 FQGNSA. CDR3 loop: CASSLAVSGGRHTQYF. CDR3 in DNA: TGTGCCAGCAGCTTAGCGGTGAGCGGGGGAAGGCATACGCAGTATTTT.

The chain is built from TRBV14 and TRBJ1-4; D is undetermined. Per germline, CDR1 SGHDN and CDR2 FVKESK. This CDR3 is 13 amino acids long. With 0 bases removed from V and 8 bases from J, the gap between germline ends came to 7 bases. The CDR3 loop reads CASSQERSEKLFF. For the CDR3, the DNA is TGTGCCAGCAGCCAAGAACGGTCGGAAAAACTGTTTTTT.

This rearrangement joins TRBV11-2 to TRBJ1-2, with 7 bases fitting TRBD1. The CDR3 length is 13 residues. CDR1 and CDR2 (germline): SGHAT, FQNNGV. Trimming removed 6 bases from V and 3 bases from J; junction bases left unmatched: 4. In nucleotides, the CDR3 is TGTGCCAGCAGTTACAGGGGAGACTATGGCTACACCTTC. Encoded protein: CASSYRGDYGYTF.

The J gene is TRBJ1-5, the V gene TRBV2; D perhaps matches TRBD1 (6 bases). With 6 bases removed from V and 1 base from J, the gap between germline ends came to 16 bases. The V gene's germline CDR1 is SNHLY and CDR2 FYNNEI. This CDR3 has 16 residues. The CDR3 nucleotides are TGTGCCAGCAGGGAGGAACAGGGTTTGAGCAATCAGCCCCAGCATTTT. Protein: CASREEQGLSNQPQHF.

The V call is TRBV27, the J call TRBJ2-1; 8 bases are a match to TRBD1. This CDR3 is 14 amino acids long. Per the germline V gene, CDR1 is MNHEY and CDR2 is SMNVEV (reference sequence). After removal of 3 bases from V and 5 bases from J, the junction contained 3 bases not matched to a gene. DNA for the CDR3: TGTGCCAGCAGTTTTCGGGGACAGGACAATGAGCAGTTCTTC. It translates to CASSFRGQDNEQFF.

This chain links TRBV6-5 with TRBJ2-1; 11 positions match TRBD2. Per germline, CDR1 MNHEY and CDR2 SVGAGI. This CDR3 is 16 amino acids long. With 2 bases clipped from V and 8 bases from J, the junction kept 8 bases outside the gene matches. Here the CDR3 reads CASSYRSGRARDEQFF. The CDR3 nucleotides are TGTGCCAGCAGTTACCGTAGCGGGAGGGCTAGGGATGAGCAGTTCTTC.

This clone is a singleton in its sample. The CDR3 bases are TGTGCCAGCAGTGGCCAGTTCAATGAGCAGTTCTTC. Translated: CASSGQFNEQFF. The chain has TRBV2 and TRBJ2-1, with D uncertain. Germline-derived CDR1 and CDR2 are SNHLY and FYNNEI. V lost 4 bases and J 6 bases, leaving 7 bases between the germline ends. There are 12 residues in the CDR3.

This chain connects TRBV19 to TRBJ1-5, with a tentative D call TRBD1 (6 bases). V shed 5 bases and J shed 0 bases, with 20 bases lying between them. The germline V gene has CDR1 LNHDA and CDR2 SQIVND (reference sequence). The CDR3 runs 18 residues. CDR3 protein: CASSPYSDSRYSNQPQHF. The CDR3 region has the DNA TGTGCCAGTAGTCCGTATTCGGACAGCCGTTATAGCAATCAGCCCCAGCATTTT.

The sample holds a few counts of this clone. The chain combines TRBV7-9 with TRBJ2-7; 10 nucleotides align to TRBD2. V lost 1 base, J lost 7 bases, and 7 bases stayed unmatched. The CDR3 runs to 15 residues. In germline, CDR1 is SEHNR, CDR2 FQNEAQ (reference sequence). CDR3 sequence: CASSLGAGGPVEQYF. The CDR3 DNA follows: TGTGCCAGCAGCTTAGGAGCGGGAGGGCCGGTTGAGCAGTACTTC.

The chain couples TRBV7-2 to TRBJ2-7; tentative D call: TRBD2 (5 bases). Germline CDR1 and CDR2: SGHTA and FQGNSA. The CDR3 is 14 residues long. V lost 5 bases and J 2 bases, leaving 13 bases between the germline ends. The CDR3 DNA reads as TGTGCCAGCAGCCCCCGGACTGTCCCCTACGAGCAGTACTTC. Encoded protein: CASSPRTVPYEQYF.

The V and J genes are TRBV9 and TRBJ1-2, with D maybe TRBD1 (6 bases). CDR1 and CDR2 (germline): SGDLS, YYNGEE. CDR3 size: 13 residues. Trimming removed 4 bases from V and 8 bases from J, with 15 bases in between. Written as DNA, the CDR3 is TGTGCCAGCAGCTCTACAGGGACGACGGGCTACACCTTC. Translation: CASSSTGTTGYTF.

Here the CDR3 DNA reads TGTGCCAGCAGCTTAGATCCGGATCAGCCCCAGCATTTT. Protein: CASSLDPDQPQHF. The V and J genes are TRBV7-8 and TRBJ1-5; D is uncertain. Germline V gives CDR1 SGHVS, CDR2 FQNEAQ. The CDR3 covers 13 residues. Trimming cost V 1 base and J 5 bases, with 6 bases left between them.

This chain joins TRBV5-1 and TRBJ2-7; 7 bases fit TRBD2. J lost 7 bases, V lost 0 bases, and 7 bases had no gene match. The germline CDR1 and CDR2 sequences are SGHRS and YFSETQ. This CDR3 region has 14 residues. DNA for the CDR3: TGCGCCAGCAGCTTGGGACGAGGAGCGGGAGAGCAGTACTTC. Protein sequence: CASSLGRGAGEQYF.